This T cell receptor (beta chain) is drawn from a study of identifying expanded T cells in peripheral blood. Clones were read by immunoSEQ multiplex PCR, and TCRdb kept only the in-frame ones, dropping some. The sample yields around 99,000 clones, about 87% seen once. The CDR3 is 14 amino acids. Deletions cut 2 bases from V and 0 bases from J, with 8 bases between. The germline V gene encodes CDR1 MNHEY and CDR2 SMNVEV (reference sequence). The receptor was derived from a person aged 18 to 75 in good health. The specimen sequenced was blood. V is TRBV27 and J is TRBJ2-7, with D possibly matching TRBD1 (5 bases). CDR3 in amino acids: CASSLGHLSYEQYF. As DNA, the CDR3 is TGTGCCAGCAGTTTAGGACACCTCTCCTACGAGCAGTACTTC.